This TCR beta chain stems from a study of cytomegalovirus exposure and HLA in healthy donors. The wider study: Falling in the Caucasian-associated ancestry cluster were about 83% of around 370 genotyped donors.

This clone was observed a handful of times. Its matching antigen is unknown. Sequence at one end of the junction differs from germline and may be a read error. The V gene's germline CDR1 is SEHNR and CDR2 FQNEAQ (reference sequence). This CDR3 is 18 amino acids long. Findings of the study overall: The investigators catalogued under 200 TCR beta chains as cytomegalovirus-associated. A link between a missense DCLRE1C variant and TCR beta V- and J-gene trimming emerged from a later analysis.

The primer mix had 60 Vbeta and 13 Jbeta primers. TCRdb's table, derived via immunoSEQ multiplex PCR, lists solely in-frame clones and lacks some. The sample lists some 180,000 clones, about four fifths occurring once. The specimen was PBMCs. The genes are TRBV7-9 and TRBJ2-6; TRBD1 agrees at 7 bases. The clonotype originates from a female donor in good health and CMV-seronegative. CDR3 in DNA: TGTTCCAGCAGCCGAAACCGGGACAGCGTCTCAGGGGCCAACGTCCTGACTTTC. Encoded protein: CSSSRNRDSVSGANVLTF.